This T cell receptor (beta chain) was identified in a study of T cell clonotyping in hematopoietic cell transplantation. Broader study findings: Graft donor and pretransplant recipient Inverse Simpson Index values predicted broader posttransplant TCR diversity. At the given depth, recipient repertoires were over 97% de novo clonotypes. Pathologically expanded recipient clonotypes increased progressively from day 30 to day 180 as diversity fell. Without cell sorting, CD4 versus CD8 contributions remain unresolved.

In regard to this clone: The antigen is undetermined.

Some clones are missing from TCRdb's copy, which holds only in-frame ones; the method was immunoSEQ multiplex PCR. The table has around 16,000 clones, 85% to 90% seen once. The germline V gene encodes CDR1 SGDLS and CDR2 YYNGEE. This CDR3 is built from 13 residues. V lost 4 bases and J lost 0, with 2 bases in between. This receptor was identified in a man in his fifties in good health. Some clones in this sample may be carry-over from other donors' samples. The chain couples TRBV9 to TRBJ1-6; no reliable D call. The sequencing input was peripheral blood mononuclear cells. The CDR3 DNA sequence: TGTGCCAGCAGCCTCTCCTATAATTCACCCCTCCACTTT. Amino acids: CASSLSYNSPLHF.